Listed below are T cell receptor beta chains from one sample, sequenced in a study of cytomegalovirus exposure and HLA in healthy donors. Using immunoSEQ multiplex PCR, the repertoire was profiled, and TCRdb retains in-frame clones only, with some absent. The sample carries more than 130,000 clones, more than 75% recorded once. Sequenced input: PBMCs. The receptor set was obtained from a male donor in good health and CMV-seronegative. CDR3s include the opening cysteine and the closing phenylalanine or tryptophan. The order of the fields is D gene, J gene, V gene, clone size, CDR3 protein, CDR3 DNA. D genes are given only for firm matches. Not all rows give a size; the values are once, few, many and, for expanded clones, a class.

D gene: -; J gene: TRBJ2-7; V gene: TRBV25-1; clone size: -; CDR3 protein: CASSWGPYEQYF; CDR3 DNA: TGTGCCAGCAGTTGGGGGCCCTACGAGCAGTACTTC
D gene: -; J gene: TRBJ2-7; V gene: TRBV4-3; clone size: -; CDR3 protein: CASSQAQSYEQYF; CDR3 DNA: TGCGCCAGCAGCCAAGCTCAGTCCTACGAGCAGTACTTC
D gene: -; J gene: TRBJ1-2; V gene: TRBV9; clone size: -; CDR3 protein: CASSRPGSGNGYTF; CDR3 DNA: TGTGCCAGCAGCCGCCCAGGGTCCGGAAATGGCTACACCTTC
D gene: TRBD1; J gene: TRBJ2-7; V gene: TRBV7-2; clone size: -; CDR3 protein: CASSVGNPGTGYYEQYF; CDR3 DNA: TGTGCCAGCAGCGTGGGAAATCCCGGGACAGGGTATTACGAGCAGTACTTC
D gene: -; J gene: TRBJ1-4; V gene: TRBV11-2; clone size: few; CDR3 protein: CASSARVTNEKLFF; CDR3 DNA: TGTGCCAGCAGCGCCAGGGTGACTAATGAAAAACTGTTTTTT
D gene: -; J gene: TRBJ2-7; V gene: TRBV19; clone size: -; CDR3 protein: CASSIFAQGVEQYF; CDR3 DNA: TGTGCCAGTAGTATCTTCGCCCAGGGCGTCGAGCAGTACTTC
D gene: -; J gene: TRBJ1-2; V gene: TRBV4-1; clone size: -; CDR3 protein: CASSHHPDRKNYGYTF; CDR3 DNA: TGCGCCAGCAGCCACCATCCCGACAGAAAGAACTATGGCTACACCTTC
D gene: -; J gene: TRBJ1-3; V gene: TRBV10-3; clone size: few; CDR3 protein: CAISEGADGNTIYF; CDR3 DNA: TGTGCCATCAGTGAAGGAGCAGACGGAAACACCATATATTTT
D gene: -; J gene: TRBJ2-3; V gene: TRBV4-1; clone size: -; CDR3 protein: CASRPTGGNTQYF; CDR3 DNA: TGCGCCAGCAGACCCACTGGAGGTAATACGCAGTATTTT
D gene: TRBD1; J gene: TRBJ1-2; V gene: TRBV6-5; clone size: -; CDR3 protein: CASSRQGADYGYTF; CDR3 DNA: TGTGCCAGCAGCAGACAGGGGGCAGACTATGGCTACACCTTC
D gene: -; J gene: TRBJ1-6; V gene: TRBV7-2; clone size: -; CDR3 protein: CASSLVVPNSPLHF; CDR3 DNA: TGTGCCAGCAGCTTAGTCGTTCCTAATTCACCCCTCCACTTT
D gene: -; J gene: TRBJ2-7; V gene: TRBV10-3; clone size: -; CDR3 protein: CAISPNRGGSYEQYF; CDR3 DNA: TGTGCCATCAGCCCCAACAGGGGGGGCTCCTACGAGCAGTACTTC
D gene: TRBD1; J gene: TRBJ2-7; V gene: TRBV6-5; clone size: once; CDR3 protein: CASNRQGLSEQYF; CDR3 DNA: TGTGCCAGCAACAGACAGGGTTTAAGCGAGCAGTACTTC
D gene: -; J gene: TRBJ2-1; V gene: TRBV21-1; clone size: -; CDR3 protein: CASSKVTRNNEQFF; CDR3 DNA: TGTGCCAGCAGCAAAGTTACCAGAAACAATGAGCAGTTCTTC
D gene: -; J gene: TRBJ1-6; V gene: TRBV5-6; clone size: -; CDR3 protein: CASSLLTVNSPLHF; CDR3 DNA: TGTGCCAGCAGCTTGTTGACAGTGAATTCACCCCTCCACTTT
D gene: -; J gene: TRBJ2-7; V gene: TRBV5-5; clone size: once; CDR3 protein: CASSSGYEQYF; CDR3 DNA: TGTGCCAGCAGCTCGGGGTACGAGCAGTACTTC
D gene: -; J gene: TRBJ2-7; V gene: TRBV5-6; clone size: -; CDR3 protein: CASSFSRRELDEQYF; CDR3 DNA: TGTGCCAGCAGCTTTTCGCGGAGGGAGCTGGACGAGCAGTACTTC
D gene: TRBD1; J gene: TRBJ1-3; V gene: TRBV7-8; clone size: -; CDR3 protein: CASSLGQGGNTIYF; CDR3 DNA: TGTGCCAGCAGCTTAGGACAGGGGGGGAACACCATATATTTT